This T cell receptor (beta chain) was captured in a study of cytomegalovirus exposure and HLA in healthy donors. The V and J ends lost 1 base and 6 bases respectively, with 15 bases between them. In germline, CDR1 is MGHRA, CDR2 YSYEKL. The length of the CDR3 is 15 residues. Study findings and constraints: Donors belonging to an Asian-associated ancestry cluster reportedly showed fewer N-insertions in productive TCRs than the roughly 700-donor mean, according to what a later analysis found.

Healthy bone marrow donors formed the donor group. Note on this clone: No antigen is known for it.

The PCR ran on 60 Vbeta and 13 Jbeta primers. Sequencing was performed with immunoSEQ multiplex PCR; in TCRdb, only in-frame clones are kept and a portion is missing. In the table there are about 110,000 clones, about 64% of which are singletons. This sequence originates from a man younger than 35 in good health and CMV-seropositive. The sequenced sample consisted of PBMCs. This chain uses TRBV4-1 with TRBJ1-1; D unresolved. The CDR3 DNA sequence: TGCGCCAGCAGCCAAGTCCCGGGGAGAGTCCCTGAAGCTTTCTTT. Protein sequence: CASSQVPGRVPEAFF.